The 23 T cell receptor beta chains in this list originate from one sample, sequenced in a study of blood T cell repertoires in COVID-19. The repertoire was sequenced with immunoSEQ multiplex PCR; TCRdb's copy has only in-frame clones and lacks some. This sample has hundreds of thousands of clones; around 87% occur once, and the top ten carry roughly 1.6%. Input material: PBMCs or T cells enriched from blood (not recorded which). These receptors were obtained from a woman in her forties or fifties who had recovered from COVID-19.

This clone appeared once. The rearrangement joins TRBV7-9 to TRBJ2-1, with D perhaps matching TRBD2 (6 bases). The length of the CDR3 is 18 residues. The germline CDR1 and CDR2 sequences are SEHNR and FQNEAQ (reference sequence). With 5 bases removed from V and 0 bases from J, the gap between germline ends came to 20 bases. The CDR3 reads CASSPRLERASSYNEQFF. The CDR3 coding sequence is TGTGCCAGCAGCCCACGATTGGAGCGGGCAAGCTCCTACAATGAGCAGTTCTTC.

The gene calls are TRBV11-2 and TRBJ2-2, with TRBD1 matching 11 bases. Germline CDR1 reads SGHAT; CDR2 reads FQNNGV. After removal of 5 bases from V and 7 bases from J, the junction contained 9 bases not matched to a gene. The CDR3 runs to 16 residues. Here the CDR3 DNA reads TGTGCCAGCAGCCGGGACAGGGGGGTTTCTGGCGGGGAGCTGTTTTTT. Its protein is CASSRDRGVSGGELFF. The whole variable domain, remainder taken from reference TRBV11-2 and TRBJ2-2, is EAGVAQSPRYKIIEKRQSVAFWCNPISGHATLYWYQQILGQGPKLLIQFQNNGVVDDSQLPKDRFSAERLKGVDSTLKIQPAKLEDSAVYLCASSRDRGVSGGELFFGEGSRLTVL.

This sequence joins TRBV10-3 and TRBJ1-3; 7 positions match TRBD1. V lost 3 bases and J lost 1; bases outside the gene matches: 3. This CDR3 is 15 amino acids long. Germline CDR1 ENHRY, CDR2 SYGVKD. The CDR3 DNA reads TGTGCCATCAGTGACGAGGGGGCTTCTGGAAACACCATATATTTT. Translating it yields CAISDEGASGNTIYF.

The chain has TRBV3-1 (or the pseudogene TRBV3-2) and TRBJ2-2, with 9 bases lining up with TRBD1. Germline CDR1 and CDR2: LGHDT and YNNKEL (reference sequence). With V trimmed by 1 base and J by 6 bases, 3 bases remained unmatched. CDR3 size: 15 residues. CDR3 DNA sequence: TGTGCCAGCAGCCAAGGGACAGGGGTTTCCGGGGAGCTGTTTTTT. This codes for CASSQGTGVSGELFF.

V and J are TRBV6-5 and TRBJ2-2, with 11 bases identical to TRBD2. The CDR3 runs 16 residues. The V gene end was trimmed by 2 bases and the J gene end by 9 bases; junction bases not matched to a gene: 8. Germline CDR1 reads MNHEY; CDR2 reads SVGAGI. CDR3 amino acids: CASSYPTSGIIRELFF. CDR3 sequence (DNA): TGTGCCAGCAGTTACCCGACTAGCGGGATTATCCGGGAGCTGTTTTTT.

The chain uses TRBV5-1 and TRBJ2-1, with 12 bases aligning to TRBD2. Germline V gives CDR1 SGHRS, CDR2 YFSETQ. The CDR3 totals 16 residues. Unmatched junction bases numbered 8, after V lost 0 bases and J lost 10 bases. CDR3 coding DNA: TGCGCCAGCAGCTTGGGGACTAGCGGGACAGGGGAGGAGCAGTTCTTC. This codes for CASSLGTSGTGEEQFF.

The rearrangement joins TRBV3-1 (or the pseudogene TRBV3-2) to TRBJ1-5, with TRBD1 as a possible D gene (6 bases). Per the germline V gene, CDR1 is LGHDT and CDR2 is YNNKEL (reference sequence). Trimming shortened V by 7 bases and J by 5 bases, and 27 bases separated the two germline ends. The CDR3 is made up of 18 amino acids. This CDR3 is CASKPVWLVQGCDQPQHF. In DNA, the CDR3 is TGTGCCAGCAAGCCAGTGTGGTTGGTACAGGGTTGCGATCAGCCCCAGCATTTT.

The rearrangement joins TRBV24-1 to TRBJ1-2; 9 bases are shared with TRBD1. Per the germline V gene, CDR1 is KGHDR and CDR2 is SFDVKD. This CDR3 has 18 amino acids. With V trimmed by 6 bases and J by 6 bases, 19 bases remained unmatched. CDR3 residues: CATSPTSGTDRGGDGYTF. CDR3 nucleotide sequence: TGTGCCACCAGTCCCACCTCCGGGACAGACAGGGGGGGTGATGGCTACACCTTC.

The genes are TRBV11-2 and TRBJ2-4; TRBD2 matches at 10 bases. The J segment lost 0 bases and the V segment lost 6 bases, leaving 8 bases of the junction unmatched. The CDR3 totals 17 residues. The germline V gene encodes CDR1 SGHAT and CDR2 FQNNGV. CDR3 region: CASRGFRLAGAKNIQYF. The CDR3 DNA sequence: TGTGCCAGCAGAGGATTTCGACTAGCGGGAGCCAAAAACATTCAGTACTTC.

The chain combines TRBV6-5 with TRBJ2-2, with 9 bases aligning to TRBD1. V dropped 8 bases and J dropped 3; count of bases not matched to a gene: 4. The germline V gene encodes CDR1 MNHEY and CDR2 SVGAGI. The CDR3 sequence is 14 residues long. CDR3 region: CASSGTGYTGELFF. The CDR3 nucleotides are TGTGCCAGCTCTGGGACAGGGTACACCGGGGAGCTGTTTTTT.

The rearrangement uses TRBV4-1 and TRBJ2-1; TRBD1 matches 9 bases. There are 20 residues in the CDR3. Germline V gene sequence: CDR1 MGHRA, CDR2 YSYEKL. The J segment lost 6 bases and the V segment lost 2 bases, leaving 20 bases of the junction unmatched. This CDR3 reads CASSQSGMRTGARNVNEQFF. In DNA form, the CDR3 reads TGCGCCAGCAGCCAAAGCGGGATGAGGACAGGGGCGCGAAATGTCAATGAGCAGTTCTTC.

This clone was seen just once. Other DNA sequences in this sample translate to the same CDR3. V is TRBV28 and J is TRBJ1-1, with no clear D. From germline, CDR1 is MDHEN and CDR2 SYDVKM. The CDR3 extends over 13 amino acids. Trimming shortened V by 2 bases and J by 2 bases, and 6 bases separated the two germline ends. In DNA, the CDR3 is TGTGCCAGCAGTTTACCGGGAAACACTGAAGCTTTCTTT. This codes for CASSLPGNTEAFF.

CDR3 bases: TGTGCCAGCAAATGGGCCGGTGGGAATCAGCCCCAGCATTTT. Its protein is CASKWAGGNQPQHF. V gene TRBV6-5 combines with J gene TRBJ1-5; D unresolved. Germline V lookup: CDR1 MNHEY, CDR2 SVGAGI. The CDR3 is made up of 14 amino acids. V was pared by 7 bases and J by 4 bases, with 14 bases between.

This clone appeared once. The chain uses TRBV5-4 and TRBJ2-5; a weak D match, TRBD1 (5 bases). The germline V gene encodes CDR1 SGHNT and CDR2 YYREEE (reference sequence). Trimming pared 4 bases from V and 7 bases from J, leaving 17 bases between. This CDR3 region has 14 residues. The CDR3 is CASSKLQDVGTQYF. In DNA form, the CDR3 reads TGTGCCAGCAGCAAGCTACAGGACGTGGGGACCCAGTACTTC.

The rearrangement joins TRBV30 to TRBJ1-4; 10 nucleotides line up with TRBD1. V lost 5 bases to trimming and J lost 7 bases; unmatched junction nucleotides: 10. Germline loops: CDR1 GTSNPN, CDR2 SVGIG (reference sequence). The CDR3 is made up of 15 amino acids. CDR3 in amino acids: CAWGKTGTGVEKLFF. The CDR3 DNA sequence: TGTGCCTGGGGAAAGACCGGGACAGGGGTTGAAAAACTGTTTTTT.

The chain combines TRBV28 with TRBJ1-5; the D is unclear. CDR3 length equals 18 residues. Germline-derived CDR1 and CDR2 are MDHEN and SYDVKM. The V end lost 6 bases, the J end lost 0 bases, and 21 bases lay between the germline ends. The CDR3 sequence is CASSLDLRENDSNQPQHF. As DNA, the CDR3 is TGTGCCAGCAGCCTTGACCTGCGGGAGAATGATAGCAATCAGCCCCAGCATTTT.

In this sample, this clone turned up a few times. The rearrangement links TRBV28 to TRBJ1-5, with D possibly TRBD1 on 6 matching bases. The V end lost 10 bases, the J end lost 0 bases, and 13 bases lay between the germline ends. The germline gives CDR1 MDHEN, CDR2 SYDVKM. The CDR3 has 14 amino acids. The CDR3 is CATQGTYSNQPQHF. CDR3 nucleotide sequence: TGTGCCACCCAGGGGACATATAGCAATCAGCCCCAGCATTTT.

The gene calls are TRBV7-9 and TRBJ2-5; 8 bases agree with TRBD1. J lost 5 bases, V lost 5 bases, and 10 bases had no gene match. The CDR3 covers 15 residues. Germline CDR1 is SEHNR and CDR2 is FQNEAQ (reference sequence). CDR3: CASSLLQGGRETQYF. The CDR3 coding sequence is TGTGCCAGCAGCCTACTACAGGGGGGCAGGGAGACCCAGTACTTC.

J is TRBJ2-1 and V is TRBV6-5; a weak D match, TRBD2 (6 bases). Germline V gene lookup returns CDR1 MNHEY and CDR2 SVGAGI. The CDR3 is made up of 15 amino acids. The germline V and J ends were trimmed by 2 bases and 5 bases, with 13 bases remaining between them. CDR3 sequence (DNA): TGTGCCAGCAGTTACGGGGGGAGTGGGGACAATGAGCAGTTCTTC. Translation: CASSYGGSGDNEQFF.

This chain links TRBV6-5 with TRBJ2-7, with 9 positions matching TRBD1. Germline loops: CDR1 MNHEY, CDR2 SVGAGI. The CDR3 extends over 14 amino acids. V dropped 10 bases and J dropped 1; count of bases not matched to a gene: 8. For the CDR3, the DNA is TGTGCCACCACCTCCGGGACAGGGTCCTACGAGCAGTACTTC. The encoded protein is CATTSGTGSYEQYF.

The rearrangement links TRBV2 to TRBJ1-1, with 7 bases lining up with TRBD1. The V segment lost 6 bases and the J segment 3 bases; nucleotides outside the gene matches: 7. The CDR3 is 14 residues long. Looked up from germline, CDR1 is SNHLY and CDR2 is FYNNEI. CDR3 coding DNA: TGTGCCAGCAGGTTGACAGGGTTGGACACTGAAGCTTTCTTT. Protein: CASRLTGLDTEAFF.

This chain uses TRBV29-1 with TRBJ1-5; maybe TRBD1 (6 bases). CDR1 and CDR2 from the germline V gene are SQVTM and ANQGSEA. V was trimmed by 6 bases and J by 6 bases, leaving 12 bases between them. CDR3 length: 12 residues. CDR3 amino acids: CSVGGGGQPQHF. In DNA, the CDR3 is TGCAGCGTAGGGGGGGGAGGTCAGCCCCAGCATTTT.

The CDR3 here is CASSPAKTSGGGETQYF. As DNA, the CDR3 is TGTGCCAGCAGTCCCGCGAAAACTAGCGGGGGGGGAGAGACCCAGTACTTC. The chain is built from TRBV28 and TRBJ2-5, with 13 bases that match TRBD2. Germline assignment: CDR1 MDHEN and CDR2 SYDVKM. After removal of 5 bases from V and 4 bases from J, the junction contained 10 bases not matched to a gene. The CDR3 is 17 amino acids. The entire variable domain, with the rest obtained from reference TRBV28 and TRBJ2-5, is as follows: DVKVTQSSRYLVKRTGEKVFLECVQDMDHENMFWYRQDPGLGLRLIYFSYDVKMKEKGDIPEGYSVSREKKERFSLILESASTNQTSMYLCASSPAKTSGGGETQYFGPGTRLLVL.